This TCR beta chain comes out of a study of post-analysis software for immune sequencing data. Unique molecular identifiers tagged the TCR beta cDNA libraries. A single record per CDR3 protein comes from TCRdb applying MiXCR to the PCR reads. The sample lists roughly 730,000 distinct CDR3 sequences, roughly 29% seen once, with around 0.55% in the top ten. Findings and caveats of the study: TRBV5-6, TRBV5-1 and TRBV20-1 belonged to a set of roughly 5 TRBV segments that were more frequent in patients than controls. Compared against controls, patients with multiple sclerosis displayed significantly lower normalized Chao1 diversity.

Remarks on this clonotype: Its antigen remains unidentified.

The CDR3 covers 12 residues. Germline assignment: CDR1 DFQATT and CDR2 SNEGSKA (reference sequence). The V gene is TRBV20-1, the J gene TRBJ2-3; D is unresolved. Sequencing was carried out using blood. This sequence was found in a girl aged 10-17 years with multiple sclerosis. The CDR3 nucleotides are TGCAGCCTGTCGGGCGGCACAGATACGCAGTATTTT. It encodes CSLSGGTDTQYF.